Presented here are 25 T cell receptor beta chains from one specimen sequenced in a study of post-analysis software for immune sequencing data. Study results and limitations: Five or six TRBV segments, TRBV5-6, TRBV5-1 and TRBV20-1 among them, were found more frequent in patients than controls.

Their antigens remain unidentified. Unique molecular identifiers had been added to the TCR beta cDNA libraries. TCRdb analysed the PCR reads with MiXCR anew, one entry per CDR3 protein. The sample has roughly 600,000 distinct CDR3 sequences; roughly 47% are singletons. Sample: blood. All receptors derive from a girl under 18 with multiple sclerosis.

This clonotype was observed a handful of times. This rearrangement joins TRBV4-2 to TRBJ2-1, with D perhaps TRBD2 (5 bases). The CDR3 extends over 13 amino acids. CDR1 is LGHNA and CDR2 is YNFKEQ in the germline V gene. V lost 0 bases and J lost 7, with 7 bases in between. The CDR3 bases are TGTGCCAGCAGCCAAGAGGGAGATAATGAGCAGTTCTTC. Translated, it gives CASSQEGDNEQFF.

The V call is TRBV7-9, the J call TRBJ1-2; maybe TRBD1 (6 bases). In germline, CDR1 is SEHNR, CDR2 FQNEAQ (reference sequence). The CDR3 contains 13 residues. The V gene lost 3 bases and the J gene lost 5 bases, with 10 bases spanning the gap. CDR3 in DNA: TGTGCCAGCAGCTTTCCCGGACAGTATGGCTACACCTTC. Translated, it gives CASSFPGQYGYTF.

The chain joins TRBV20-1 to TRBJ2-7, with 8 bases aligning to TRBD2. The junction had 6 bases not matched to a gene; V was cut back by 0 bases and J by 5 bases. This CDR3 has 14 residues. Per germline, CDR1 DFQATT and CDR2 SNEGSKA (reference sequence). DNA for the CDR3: TGCAGTGCTAGAGATATAAGCGGGAGTGACGAGCAGTACTTC. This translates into CSARDISGSDEQYF.

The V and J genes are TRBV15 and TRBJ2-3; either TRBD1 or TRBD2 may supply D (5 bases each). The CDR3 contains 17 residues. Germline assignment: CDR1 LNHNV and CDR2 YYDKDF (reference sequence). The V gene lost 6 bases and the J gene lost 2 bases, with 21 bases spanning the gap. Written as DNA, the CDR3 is TGTGCCACCAGTCCTATTGGGGACGGCCCGGCCACAGATACGCAGTATTTT. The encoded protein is CATSPIGDGPATDTQYF.

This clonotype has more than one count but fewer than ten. As DNA, the CDR3 is TGTGCCAGCAGCTTAGGGGACAGAAGGGGAGAGACCCAGTACTTC. It yields the protein CASSLGDRRGETQYF. The chain joins TRBV7-9 to TRBJ2-5, with TRBD1 matching 7 bases. The CDR3 extends over 15 amino acids. Germline V lookup: CDR1 SEHNR, CDR2 FQNEAQ (reference sequence). Trimming took 1 base from V and 4 from J; bases not matched to a gene: 6.

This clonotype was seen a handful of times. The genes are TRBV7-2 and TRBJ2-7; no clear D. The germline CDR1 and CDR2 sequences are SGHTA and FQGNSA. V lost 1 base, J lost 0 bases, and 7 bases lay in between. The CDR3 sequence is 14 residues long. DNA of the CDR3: TGTGCCAGCAGCTTAGAGGTGAGCTCCTACGAGCAGTACTTC. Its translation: CASSLEVSSYEQYF.

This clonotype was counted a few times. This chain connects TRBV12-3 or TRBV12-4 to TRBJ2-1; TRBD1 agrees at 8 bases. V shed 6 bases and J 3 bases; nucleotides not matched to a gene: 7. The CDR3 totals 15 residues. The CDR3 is CASRPTGGDYNEQFF. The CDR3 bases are TGTGCCAGCAGACCAACAGGGGGAGACTACAATGAGCAGTTCTTC.

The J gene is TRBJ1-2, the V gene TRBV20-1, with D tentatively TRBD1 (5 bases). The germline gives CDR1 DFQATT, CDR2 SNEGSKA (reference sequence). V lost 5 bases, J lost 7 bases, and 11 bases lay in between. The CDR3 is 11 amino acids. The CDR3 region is CSAQGPSGYTF. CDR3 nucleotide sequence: TGCAGTGCTCAGGGTCCGAGTGGCTACACCTTC.

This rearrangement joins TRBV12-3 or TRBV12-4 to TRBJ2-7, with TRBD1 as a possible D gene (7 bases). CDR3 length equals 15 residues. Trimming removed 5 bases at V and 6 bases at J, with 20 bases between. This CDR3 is CASSRFEGGGGEQYF. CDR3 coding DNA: TGTGCCAGCAGTAGGTTTGAAGGAGGGGGCGGCGAGCAGTACTTC.

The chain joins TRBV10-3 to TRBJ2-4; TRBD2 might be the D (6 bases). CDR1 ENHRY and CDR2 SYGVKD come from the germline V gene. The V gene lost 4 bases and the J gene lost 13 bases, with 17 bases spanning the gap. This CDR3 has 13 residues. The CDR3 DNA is TGTGCCATCAGTGGGGACGGGTCGGGAGAGCAGTACTTC. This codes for CAISGDGSGEQYF.

The CDR3 sequence: CASRPNRGASYEQYF. CDR3 nucleotide sequence: TGTGCCAGCAGACCAAACAGGGGAGCCTCCTACGAGCAGTACTTC. The rearrangement uses TRBV6-5 and TRBJ2-7; TRBD1 aligns across 7 bases. Unmatched junction bases numbered 8, after V lost 6 bases and J lost 0 bases. Germline V gene data show CDR1 as MNHEY and CDR2 as SVGAGI. The CDR3 is made up of 15 amino acids.

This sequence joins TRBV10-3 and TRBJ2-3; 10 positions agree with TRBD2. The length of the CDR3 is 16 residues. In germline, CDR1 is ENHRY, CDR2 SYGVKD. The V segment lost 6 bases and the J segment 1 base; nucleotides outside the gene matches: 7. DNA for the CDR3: TGTGCCATCAGCGTCGGACTAGCGGCCCGCACAGATACGCAGTATTTT. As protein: CAISVGLAARTDTQYF.

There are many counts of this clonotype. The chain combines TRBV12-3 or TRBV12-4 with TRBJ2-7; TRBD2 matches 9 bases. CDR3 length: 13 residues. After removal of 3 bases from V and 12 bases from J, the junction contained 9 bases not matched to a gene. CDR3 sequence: CASSLASGAPAYF. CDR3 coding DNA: TGTGCCAGCAGTTTGGCTAGCGGGGCCCCTGCGTACTTC.

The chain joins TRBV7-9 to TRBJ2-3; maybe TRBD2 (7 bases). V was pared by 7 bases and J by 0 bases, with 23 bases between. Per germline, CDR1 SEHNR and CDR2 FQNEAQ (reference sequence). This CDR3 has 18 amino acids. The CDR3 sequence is CASNTLAAGASSTDTQYF. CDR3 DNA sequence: TGTGCCAGCAACACCCTCGCCGCGGGGGCTTCTAGCACAGATACGCAGTATTTT.

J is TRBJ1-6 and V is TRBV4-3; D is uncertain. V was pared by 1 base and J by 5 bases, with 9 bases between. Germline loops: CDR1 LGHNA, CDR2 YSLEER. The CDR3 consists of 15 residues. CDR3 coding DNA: TGCGCCAGCAGCCAAGTGGGTAGGAATAATTCACCCCTCCACTTT. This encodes CASSQVGRNNSPLHF.

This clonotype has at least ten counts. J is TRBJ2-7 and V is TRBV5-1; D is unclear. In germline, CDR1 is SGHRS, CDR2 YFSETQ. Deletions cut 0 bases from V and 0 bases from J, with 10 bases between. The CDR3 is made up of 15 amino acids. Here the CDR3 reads CASSLEGDHSYEQYF. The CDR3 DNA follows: TGCGCCAGCAGCTTGGAAGGAGACCACTCCTACGAGCAGTACTTC. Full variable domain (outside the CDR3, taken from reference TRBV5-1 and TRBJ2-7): KAGVTQTPRYLIKTRGQQVTLSCSPISGHRSVSWYQQTPGQGLQFLFEYFSETQRNKGNFPGRFSGRQFSNSRSEMNVSTLELGDSALYLCASSLEGDHSYEQYFGPGTRLTVT.

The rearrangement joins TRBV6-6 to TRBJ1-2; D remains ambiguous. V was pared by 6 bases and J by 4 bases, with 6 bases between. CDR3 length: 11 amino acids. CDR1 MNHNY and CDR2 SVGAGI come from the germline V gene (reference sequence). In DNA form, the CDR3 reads TGTGCCAGCAGCAATACCTATGGCTACACCTTC. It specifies CASSNTYGYTF.

CDR3 region: CAIRAPVKSNEQFF. CDR3 bases: TGTGCCATCAGGGCCCCAGTCAAGAGCAATGAGCAGTTCTTC. The chain has TRBV10-3 and TRBJ2-1; D ambiguous. V was clipped by 6 bases and J by 6 bases, with 15 bases between them. CDR3 size: 14 residues. Germline CDR1 and CDR2: ENHRY and SYGVKD.

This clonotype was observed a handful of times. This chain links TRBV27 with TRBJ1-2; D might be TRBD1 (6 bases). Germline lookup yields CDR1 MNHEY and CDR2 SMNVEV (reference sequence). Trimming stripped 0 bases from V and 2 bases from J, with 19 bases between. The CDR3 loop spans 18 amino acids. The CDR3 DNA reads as TGTGCCAGCAGTTTATCGTCCCCCCGTGGGGGCGCGAACTATGGCTACACCTTC. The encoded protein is CASSLSSPRGGANYGYTF.

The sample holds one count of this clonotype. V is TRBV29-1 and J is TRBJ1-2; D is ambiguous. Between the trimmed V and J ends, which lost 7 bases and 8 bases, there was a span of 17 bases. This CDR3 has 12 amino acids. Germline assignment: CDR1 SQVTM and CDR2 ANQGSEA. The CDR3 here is CSARSPTEGYTF. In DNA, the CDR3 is TGCAGCGCCCGTTCCCCTACGGAAGGCTACACCTTC.

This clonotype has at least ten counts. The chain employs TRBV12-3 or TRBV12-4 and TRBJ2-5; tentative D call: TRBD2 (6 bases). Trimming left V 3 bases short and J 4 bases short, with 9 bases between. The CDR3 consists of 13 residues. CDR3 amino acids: CASSLGSGETQYF. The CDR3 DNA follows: TGTGCCAGCAGTTTGGGTAGCGGAGAGACCCAGTACTTC.

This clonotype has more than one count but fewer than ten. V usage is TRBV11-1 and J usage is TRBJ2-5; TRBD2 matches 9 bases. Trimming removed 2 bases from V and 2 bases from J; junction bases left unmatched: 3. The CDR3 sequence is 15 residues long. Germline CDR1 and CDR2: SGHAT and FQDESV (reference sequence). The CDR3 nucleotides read TGTGCCAGCAGCTTATGGAGCGGGGGGCAAGAGACCCAGTACTTC. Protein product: CASSLWSGGQETQYF.

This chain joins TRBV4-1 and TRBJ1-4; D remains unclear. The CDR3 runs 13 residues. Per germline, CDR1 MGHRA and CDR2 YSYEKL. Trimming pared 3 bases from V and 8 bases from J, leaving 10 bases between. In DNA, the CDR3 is TGCGCCAGCAGCCAGTCTCTCGCCGAAAAACTGTTTTTT. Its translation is CASSQSLAEKLFF.

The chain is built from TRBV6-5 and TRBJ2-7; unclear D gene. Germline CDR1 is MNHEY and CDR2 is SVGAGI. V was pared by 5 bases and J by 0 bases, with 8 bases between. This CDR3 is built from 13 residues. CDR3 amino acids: CASSARNSYEQYF. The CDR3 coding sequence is TGTGCCAGCAGTGCCCGCAACTCCTACGAGCAGTACTTC.

This chain's CDR3 is CASSLARTGSPEAFF. CDR3 sequence (DNA): TGTGCCAGCAGCTTAGCCAGGACGGGGAGCCCTGAAGCTTTCTTT. The chain recombines TRBV7-9 with TRBJ1-1; the D is unclear. Germline V gene lookup returns CDR1 SEHNR and CDR2 FQNEAQ (reference sequence). V was pared by 0 bases and J by 6 bases, with 14 bases between. The CDR3 covers 15 residues.